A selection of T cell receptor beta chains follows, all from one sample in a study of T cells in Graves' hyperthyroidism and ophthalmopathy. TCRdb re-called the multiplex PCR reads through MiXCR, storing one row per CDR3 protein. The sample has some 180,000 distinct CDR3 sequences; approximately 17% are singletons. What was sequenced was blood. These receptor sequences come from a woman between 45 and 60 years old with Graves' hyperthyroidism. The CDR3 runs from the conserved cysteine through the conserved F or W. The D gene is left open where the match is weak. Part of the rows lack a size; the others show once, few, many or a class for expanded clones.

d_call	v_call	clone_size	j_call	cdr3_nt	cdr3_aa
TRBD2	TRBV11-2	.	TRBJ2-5	TGTGCCAGCAGATTAGCGGGGGCACAAGAGACCCAGTACTTC	CASRLAGAQETQYF
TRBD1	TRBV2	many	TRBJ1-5	TGTGCCAGCAAGCCCCCAAGACAGGGGGTGAATCAGCCCCAGCATTTT	CASKPPRQGVNQPQHF
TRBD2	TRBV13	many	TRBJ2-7	TGTGCCAGCAGCTACGCCCGGACTAGCGGGGTCAACGAGCAGTACTTC	CASSYARTSGVNEQYF
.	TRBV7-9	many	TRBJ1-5	TGTGCCAGCAGCTTAGATGGGGGGCCAAATCAGCCCCAGCATTTT	CASSLDGGPNQPQHF
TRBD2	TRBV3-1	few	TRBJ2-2	TGTGCCAGCAGCCGCACTAGCGGGGTTGTCGGGGAGCTGTTTTTT	CASSRTSGVVGELFF
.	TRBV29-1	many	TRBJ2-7	TGCAGCGTTGAATTTCTCGGCACCCCCTACGAGCAGTACTTC	CSVEFLGTPYEQYF
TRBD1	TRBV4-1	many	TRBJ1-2	TGCGCCAGCAGTCACGGACAGGCCCGCTATGGCTACACCTTC	CASSHGQARYGYTF
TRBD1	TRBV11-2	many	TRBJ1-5	TGTGCCAGCAGCTTAGGGGACAGGGGGAGCGGAGACCAGCCCCAGCATTTT	CASSLGDRGSGDQPQHF
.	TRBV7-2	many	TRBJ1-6	TGTGCCAGCAGCCTCCGTTTACAGGGACCTAAGTCACCCCTCCACTTT	CASSLRLQGPKSPLHF
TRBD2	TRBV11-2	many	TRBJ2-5	TGTGCCAGCAGCTTAATGGGACTAGCGGGGTCAGAGACCCAGTACTTC	CASSLMGLAGSETQYF
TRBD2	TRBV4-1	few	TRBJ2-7	TGCGCCAGCAGCCAAGATGGCGGGGGTAACTACGAGCAGTACTTC	CASSQDGGGNYEQYF
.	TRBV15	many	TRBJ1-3	TGTGCCACCAGCAAACTACCGACTCAAATCTCTGGAAACACCATATATTTT	CATSKLPTQISGNTIYF
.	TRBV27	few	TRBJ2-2	TGTGCCAGCAGTTTAGGAAATTACAACACCGGGGAGCTGTTTTTT	CASSLGNYNTGELFF
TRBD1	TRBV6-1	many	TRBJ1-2	TGTGCCACGACAGGGGTGCATGGCTACACCTTC	CATTGVHGYTF
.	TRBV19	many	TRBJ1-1	TGTGCCAGCAGACCAGGGAACACTGAAGCTTTCTTT	CASRPGNTEAFF
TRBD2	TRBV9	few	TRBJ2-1	TGTGCCAGCAGCGTAGTCGGGGGGATTGGGCCGTACAATGAGCAGTTCTTC	CASSVVGGIGPYNEQFF